This T cell receptor (beta chain) was found in a study of post-analysis software for immune sequencing data (dated by TCRdb to 2014 to 2015). Notes on the research overall: Disease courses on record covered relapsing-remitting, secondary progressive and progressive-relapsing multiple sclerosis, though some patients had no subtype annotation. A subset of samples was prepared in parallel using single-end sample barcoding, then pooled and co-amplified after Illumina adapter ligation. The multiple sclerosis patient repertoires were compared with approximately 11 previously published healthy control repertoires from donors aged roughly 6 to 25 years. On the study overall, not on this receptor specifically: Compared with controls, multiple sclerosis patients had significantly lower normalized Chao1 diversity, a finding suggesting substantial peripheral T-cell clonal expansion. The control group was slightly older than the multiple sclerosis patient group. Patients showed significantly higher frequencies than controls for several TRBV segments, among them TRBV5-6, TRBV5-1 and TRBV20-1. Direct clustering with F measure revealed strong co-clustering of samples prepared in the same batch, which led to a batch-effect correction.

To demonstrate the VDJtools post-analysis software, TCR beta repertoires were profiled from the peripheral blood of about 14 young patients with multiple sclerosis. The multiple sclerosis patients were children and adolescents ranging in age from about 6 to 16 years. Details on this clonotype: No cognate antigen has been identified for it. The limits of the CDR3 on the DNA are not certain, so only TCRdb's listed CDR3 is given.

The receptor library was made with PCR. Sequencing took place on an Illumina HiSeq 2500. To reduce PCR and sequencing biases, unique molecular identifiers were built into the TCR beta cDNA libraries. Roughly 0.5 million cDNA molecules were obtained per 1 to 10 million input T cells, so each molecule approximated one T cell. Patient libraries were prepared and sequenced with the same protocol used for the earlier healthy control dataset. Within a given batch, samples were prepared together, multiplexed and sequenced on the same HiSeq lane. Per the original workflow: MIGEC was used to process the raw barcoded reads, and molecular identifier groups with only a single read were discarded before consensus assembly and CDR3 extraction. Clonotype tables were post-analysed with VDJtools, normalizing diversity by down-sampling all datasets to the smallest sample size. To correct batch-related cross-sample contamination, repertoire overlap clustering matched CDR3 amino acid sequences but not nucleotide sequences. TCRdb ran its own pipeline on the public reads, namely fastp trimming at Q25 and MiXCR clone calling, and kept in-frame beta chains. Rows matching on CDR3 protein sequence are summarized as one entry with the most common DNA and genes. TCRdb, not the original authors, processed these V and J calls. Across this sample there are hundreds of thousands of distinct CDR3 sequences, with 59% seen only once. 11% of the sample lies in the top ten.

The CDR3 runs 16 amino acids, cysteine and phenylalanine included. According to the germline V gene (reference sequence), CDR1 reads MNHEY and CDR2 reads SMNVEV. Sequencing was carried out using blood. The TCR was taken from a girl aged 2 to 9 with multiple sclerosis. The chain was built from TRBV27 and TRBJ1-2; TRBD1, the table's D call, lacks a check against the DNA. This receptor carries the CDR3 CASSLFGPGNNYGYTF.